This T cell receptor beta chain was found in a study of blood T cell repertoires in COVID-19. In the study overall: T cells, B-cell-depleted T cells, or PBMCs supplied cDNA or gDNA.

In the original processing: Reference gene primer amplification in the assay estimated nucleated cell counts. The repertoire was sequenced with immunoSEQ multiplex PCR; TCRdb's copy has only in-frame clones and lacks some. Clone size and V and J calls were adopted from that table, with D and trimming inferred from the DNA. The sample lists approximately 82,000 clones, about 89% occurring once. The CDR3 has 14 amino acids. Looked up from germline, CDR1 is KGHDR and CDR2 is SFDVKD. Between the trimmed V and J ends, which lost 4 bases and 4 bases, there was a span of 10 bases. Material: PBMCs or T cells enriched from blood (not recorded which). The chain uses TRBV24-1 and TRBJ2-1; D might be TRBD2 (6 bases). This clonotype was sampled from a woman in her forties or fifties with acute COVID-19. CDR3 sequence (DNA): TGTGCCACCAGTGAGGCGGGGCAGTACAATGAGCAGTTCTTC. It specifies CATSEAGQYNEQFF.